The 25 T cell receptor beta chains below come from one sample, sequenced in a study of blood T cell repertoires in COVID-19. Clones were sequenced by immunoSEQ multiplex PCR, and TCRdb holds only the in-frame ones, with some missing. The sample carries 110,000 to 150,000 clones, around nine tenths recorded once. Sequencing used peripheral blood. These receptor sequences come from a middle-aged woman with acute or convalescent COVID-19.

The CDR3 bases are TGTGCCAGCAGTCCTTACTCACCGCCAGGGGGCAGCTATGGCTACACCTTC. This gives the protein CASSPYSPPGGSYGYTF. V gene TRBV28 combines with J gene TRBJ1-2; 8 nucleotides match TRBD1. There are 17 residues in the CDR3. The germline CDR1 and CDR2 sequences are MDHEN and SYDVKM. V was clipped by 5 bases and J by 4 bases; unmatched bases: 15.

The chain combines TRBV10-3 with TRBJ1-2, with 12 nucleotides matching TRBD1. The trim removed 6 bases at V and 6 bases at J, leaving 8 bases unmatched. In germline, CDR1 is ENHRY, CDR2 SYGVKD. The CDR3 is 15 residues long. The CDR3 spells CAISGRDRGLDGYTF. CDR3 coding DNA: TGTGCCATCAGCGGGAGGGACAGGGGGCTCGATGGCTACACCTTC.

The chain links TRBV6-2 or TRBV6-3 to TRBJ2-3; tentative D call: TRBD2 (7 bases). The V and J ends lost 4 bases and 1 base respectively, with 12 bases between them. The CDR3 runs 15 residues. Germline CDR1 is MNHEY and CDR2 is SVGEGT. DNA of the CDR3: TGTGCCAGCAGTTTCCGGGGGGCGGGCACAGATACGCAGTATTTT. This sequence encodes CASSFRGAGTDTQYF.

The J gene is TRBJ2-5, the V gene TRBV2; unclear D gene. Germline lookup yields CDR1 SNHLY and CDR2 FYNNEI. There are 13 residues in the CDR3. Trimming removed 6 bases at V and 0 bases at J, with 8 bases between. DNA for the CDR3: TGTGCCAGCAGGTCCTCTGACCAAGAGACCCAGTACTTC. Amino acid sequence: CASRSSDQETQYF. The full variable domain, its missing parts supplied by reference TRBV2 and TRBJ2-5, is EPEVTQTPSHQVTQMGQEVILRCVPISNHLYFYWYRQILGQKVEFLVSFYNNEISEKSEIFDDQFSVERPDGSNFTLKIRSTKLEDSAMYFCASRSSDQETQYFGPGTRLLVL.

The rearrangement joins TRBV7-2 to TRBJ2-7, with a weak D call TRBD2 (6 bases). V lost 5 bases and J 5 bases, leaving 19 bases between the germline ends. This CDR3 comprises 15 residues. Germline loops: CDR1 SGHTA, CDR2 FQGNSA. As DNA, the CDR3 is TGTGCCAGCAGCGGGTCGGGACTCGGGAGCGACGAGCAGTACTTC. Its translation is CASSGSGLGSDEQYF.

The chain employs TRBV27 and TRBJ1-2; perhaps TRBD1 as D (6 bases). The CDR3 totals 14 residues. The V end was cut by 5 bases, the J end by 6 bases, with 16 bases between. From germline, CDR1 is MNHEY and CDR2 SMNVEV (reference sequence). The CDR3 protein is CASSTRGGIDGYTF. The CDR3 coding sequence is TGTGCCAGCAGTACCAGGGGTGGTATAGATGGCTACACCTTC.

J is TRBJ2-7 and V is TRBV27, with TRBD2 matching 10 bases. After removal of 6 bases from V and 1 base from J, the junction contained 9 bases not matched to a gene. CDR3 length equals 16 residues. CDR1 is MNHEY and CDR2 is SMNVEV in the germline V gene (reference sequence). The CDR3 spells CASRRSLAGGSYEQYF. CDR3 DNA: TGTGCCAGCAGGAGAAGCTTAGCGGGGGGTTCCTACGAGCAGTACTTC.

The CDR3 loop reads CASSPGALGNTEAFF. The CDR3 DNA is TGTGCCAGTAGCCCAGGGGCATTGGGGAACACTGAAGCTTTCTTT. The chain is built from TRBV19 and TRBJ1-1; D perhaps matches TRBD1 (6 bases). Trimming shortened V by 6 bases and J by 1 base, and 15 bases separated the two germline ends. Per the germline V gene, CDR1 is LNHDA and CDR2 is SQIVND (reference sequence). The CDR3 covers 15 residues.

V and J are TRBV18 and TRBJ1-2, with 7 bases identical to TRBD1. Germline V gene data show CDR1 as KGHSH and CDR2 as LQKENI. The ends lost 2 bases at V and 2 bases at J; junction bases unmatched: 5. The CDR3 has 15 residues. The CDR3: CASSPNVGGNYGYTF. In nucleotides, the CDR3 is TGTGCCAGCTCACCAAATGTAGGGGGCAACTATGGCTACACCTTC.

The chain employs TRBV12-3 or TRBV12-4 and TRBJ1-2; TRBD1 might be the D (6 bases). CDR3 length equals 13 residues. Trimming took 1 base from V and 8 from J, leaving 11 bases between them. The CDR3 region has the DNA TGTGCCAGCAGTTTAGAATCCAGGGGCGGCTACACCTTC. This encodes CASSLESRGGYTF.

The chain links TRBV27 to TRBJ2-2, with TRBD1 matching 7 bases. Trimming cost V 6 bases and J 7 bases; bases outside gene matches: 11. The germline V gene has CDR1 MNHEY and CDR2 SMNVEV (reference sequence). The CDR3 extends over 15 amino acids. The CDR3 coding sequence is TGTGCCAGCAGCCCAGGGGGTTCCTTTAACGGGGAGCTGTTTTTT. It is translated as CASSPGGSFNGELFF.

The chain employs TRBV25-1 and TRBJ1-6, with D perhaps TRBD1 (6 bases). This CDR3 comprises 13 residues. Per germline, CDR1 MGHDK and CDR2 SYGVNS. V gave up 10 bases and J gave up 7 bases, with 14 bases separating them. The CDR3 DNA reads TGTGCCACTACCGGGACATTCAATTCACCCCTCCACTTT. Encoded protein: CATTGTFNSPLHF.

In its sample, this clone is medium-sized. The V call is TRBV30, the J call TRBJ2-1; 8 nucleotides align to TRBD2. This CDR3 contains 14 residues. Germline values: CDR1 GTSNPN, CDR2 SVGIG (reference sequence). Trimming took 4 bases from V and 7 from J; bases not matched to a gene: 9. Written as DNA, the CDR3 is TGTGCCTGGACTAGCGGGTCTTTGGGGAATGAGCAGTTCTTC. Protein: CAWTSGSLGNEQFF.

This chain links TRBV3-1 (or the pseudogene TRBV3-2) with TRBJ1-1; TRBD1 matches at 9 bases. V lost 5 bases, J lost 6 bases, and 7 bases stayed unmatched. Germline assignment: CDR1 LGHDT and CDR2 YNNKEL (reference sequence). This CDR3 spans 14 amino acids. The CDR3 spells CASSAVHRGPEAFF. CDR3 in DNA: TGTGCCAGCAGCGCGGTCCACAGGGGGCCTGAAGCTTTCTTT.

The gene calls are TRBV27 and TRBJ2-7; D possibly corresponds to TRBD1 (5 bases). Looked up from germline, CDR1 is MNHEY and CDR2 is SMNVEV (reference sequence). This CDR3 is built from 15 residues. V was clipped by 0 bases and J by 2 bases, with 11 bases between them. The CDR3 sequence: CASSLSFRVPYEQYF. As DNA, the CDR3 is TGTGCCAGCAGTTTATCGTTCAGGGTGCCCTACGAGCAGTACTTC.

This chain links TRBV11-2 with TRBJ1-1; possibly TRBD1 for D (6 bases). The CDR3 is made up of 13 amino acids. Trimming removed 6 bases from V and 5 bases from J, with 13 bases in between. Germline V gene sequence: CDR1 SGHAT, CDR2 FQNNGV. CDR3 region: CASSQGGGTEAFF. CDR3 nucleotide sequence: TGTGCCAGCAGTCAAGGGGGGGGGACTGAAGCTTTCTTT. The full variable domain, rest sourced from reference TRBV11-2 and TRBJ1-1, is EAGVAQSPRYKIIEKRQSVAFWCNPISGHATLYWYQQILGQGPKLLIQFQNNGVVDDSQLPKDRFSAERLKGVDSTLKIQPAKLEDSAVYLCASSQGGGTEAFFGQGTRLTVV.

The DNA for the CDR3 is TGCAGCGTGAAAGTTAGTGCTGGGGCCAACGTCCTGACTTTC. It is translated as CSVKVSAGANVLTF. The rearrangement uses TRBV29-1 and TRBJ2-6; unclear D gene. The CDR3 is made up of 14 amino acids. Trimming removed 6 bases at V and 2 bases at J, with 11 bases between. The germline V gene has CDR1 SQVTM and CDR2 ANQGSEA.

The CDR3 here is CASSQGRGLAGARYEQYF. The CDR3 nucleotides are TGTGCCAGCAGCCAAGGGCGGGGACTAGCGGGAGCGAGGTACGAGCAGTACTTC. The rearrangement joins TRBV4-2 to TRBJ2-7; 14 nucleotides align to TRBD2. Germline V gene lookup returns CDR1 LGHNA and CDR2 YNFKEQ. This CDR3 is built from 18 residues. The ends lost 1 base at V and 4 bases at J; junction bases unmatched: 9.

The chain couples TRBV24-1 to TRBJ2-7; 11 bases fit TRBD1. In germline, CDR1 is KGHDR, CDR2 SFDVKD. The trim removed 5 bases at V and 3 bases at J, leaving 8 bases unmatched. The CDR3 length is 16 residues. CDR3 in amino acids: CATSGVGQGVYYEQYF. In nucleotides, the CDR3 is TGTGCCACCAGTGGTGTGGGACAGGGGGTTTACTACGAGCAGTACTTC.

In DNA, the CDR3 is TGCGCCAGCAGCTACGAGCGGGGGGGCCAATACACCGGGGAGCTGTTTTTT. Translation: CASSYERGGQYTGELFF. The chain has TRBV4-3 and TRBJ2-2, with TRBD2 identical over 10 bases. Germline loops: CDR1 LGHNA, CDR2 YSLEER. V gave up 5 bases and J gave up 3 bases; unmatched junction bases: 9. This CDR3 region has 17 residues.

This clone came up a few times. The gene calls are TRBV14 and TRBJ1-1; D is uncertain. CDR3 size: 19 residues. The V gene lost 1 base and the J gene lost 3 bases, with 24 bases spanning the gap. The germline V gene has CDR1 SGHDN and CDR2 FVKESK. As DNA, the CDR3 is TGTGCCAGCAGCCAAGTCCTAGTCGATGTTGTAAATTGGCACACTGAAGCTTTCTTT. It specifies CASSQVLVDVVNWHTEAFF.

V gene TRBV11-2 combines with J gene TRBJ2-5; tentatively, D is TRBD2 (6 bases). Trimming stripped 1 base from V and 4 bases from J, with 10 bases between. The CDR3 is made up of 14 amino acids. Germline V gene lookup returns CDR1 SGHAT and CDR2 FQNNGV. CDR3 amino acids: CASSLGVGGETQYF. The DNA of the CDR3 is TGTGCCAGCAGCTTAGGGGTGGGGGGAGAGACCCAGTACTTC.

The chain recombines TRBV6-5 with TRBJ2-7; 7 bases match TRBD1. The CDR3 consists of 14 residues. Germline values: CDR1 MNHEY, CDR2 SVGAGI. V gave up 2 bases and J gave up 3 bases; unmatched junction bases: 4. CDR3 sequence: CASSYGDSYYEQYF. The CDR3 nucleotides read TGTGCCAGCAGTTACGGGGACAGCTACTACGAGCAGTACTTC.

The chain couples TRBV14 to TRBJ2-3; no reliable D call. The CDR3 has 13 residues. V was shortened by 5 bases and J by 2 bases, with 8 bases between the two germline ends. Germline V gives CDR1 SGHDN, CDR2 FVKESK. The CDR3 sequence: CASSSLVTDTQYF. DNA of the CDR3: TGTGCCAGCAGCTCTCTCGTCACAGATACGCAGTATTTT.

The chain recombines TRBV5-1 with TRBJ1-5; D unclear. The germline V and J ends were trimmed by 0 bases and 5 bases, with 9 bases remaining between them. CDR1 is SGHRS and CDR2 is YFSETQ in the germline V gene. This CDR3 region has 14 residues. The CDR3 DNA reads as TGCGCCAGCAGCTTGGAGAGGGCAGATCAGCCCCAGCATTTT. It codes for CASSLERADQPQHF.